These 14 T cell receptor beta chains originate from one sample sequenced in a study of T cells in Graves' hyperthyroidism and ophthalmopathy. Template material for amplifying TCR beta CDR3 regions consisted of RNA transcripts. An initial round of RT-PCR targeting the TCR CDR3 relied on the HTBI primer set. Each CDR3 protein gets one entry after TCRdb re-called the multiplex PCR reads with MiXCR. The table records a few hundred thousand distinct CDR3 sequences, 40% to 50% of them present only once. Sequencing was done on a sample of peripheral blood or thyroid tissue (not recorded which). The receptor source for this set is an adult woman with Graves' disease, either hyperthyroidism or ophthalmopathy (not recorded which).

This clonotype was recorded many times. V gene TRBV11-2 combines with J gene TRBJ2-5; no definite D call. CDR1 is SGHAT and CDR2 is FQNNGV in the germline V gene. The CDR3 runs 15 residues. V was trimmed by 2 bases and J by 0 bases, leaving 10 bases between them. The CDR3 DNA reads as TGTGCCAGCAGCTTAAGGCAGGCATACCAAGAGACCCAGTACTTC. This sequence encodes CASSLRQAYQETQYF. Variable domain in full (rest from reference TRBV11-2 and TRBJ2-5): EAGVAQSPRYKIIEKRQSVAFWCNPISGHATLYWYQQILGQGPKLLIQFQNNGVVDDSQLPKDRFSAERLKGVDSTLKIQPAKLEDSAVYLCASSLRQAYQETQYFGPGTRLLVL.

This clonotype has at least ten counts. J is TRBJ2-3 and V is TRBV5-1; 9 nucleotides agree with TRBD2. The V gene's germline CDR1 is SGHRS and CDR2 YFSETQ. This CDR3 comprises 15 residues. The ends lost 2 bases at V and 3 bases at J; junction bases unmatched: 4. Here the CDR3 reads CASSFGAGGTDTQYF. The CDR3 nucleotides are TGCGCCAGCAGCTTTGGTGCGGGAGGGACAGATACGCAGTATTTT.

As regards this clonotype: One end of the junction varies from germline; a read error may be responsible. The chain has TRBV29-1 and TRBJ2-7; 10 bases align to TRBD2. CDR1 and CDR2 from the germline V gene are SQVTM and ANQGSEA. The CDR3 is 14 residues long. CDR3 DNA sequence: TGCAGCCAAGATCTAGCGGGAGCGGGCTACGAGCAGAACTTC. Its translation: CSQDLAGAGYEQNF.

This clonotype was seen ten or more times. V is TRBV2 and J is TRBJ1-4, with D possibly being TRBD1 (5 bases). CDR1 SNHLY and CDR2 FYNNEI come from the germline V gene. This CDR3 region has 15 residues. Trimming pared 3 bases from V and 7 bases from J, leaving 15 bases between. Here the CDR3 reads CASSELGTGGEKLFF. CDR3 bases: TGTGCCAGCAGTGAGCTAGGGACTGGGGGTGAAAAACTGTTTTTT.

This clonotype was seen many times. Written as DNA, the CDR3 is TGTGCCAGCAGTTACCCTTCCGGGACAGATTATGGCTACACCTTC. It encodes CASSYPSGTDYGYTF. The chain links TRBV6-2 or TRBV6-3 to TRBJ1-2, with TRBD1 matching 7 bases. Germline V gene sequence: CDR1 MNHEY, CDR2 SVGEGT. V gave up 2 bases and J gave up 5 bases; unmatched junction bases: 8. This CDR3 spans 15 amino acids.

There are many counts of this clonotype. V and J are TRBV11-2 and TRBJ2-2, with D perhaps matching TRBD2 (6 bases). The CDR3 covers 17 residues. With 1 base removed from V and 8 bases from J, the gap between germline ends came to 20 bases. CDR1 SGHAT and CDR2 FQNNGV come from the germline V gene. The CDR3 spells CASSLALSGSSRGELFF. CDR3 DNA: TGTGCCAGCAGCTTAGCTCTATCCGGGAGTAGTAGAGGGGAGCTGTTTTTT.

The sample holds many counts of this clonotype. A read error may produce the germline difference seen at one junction end. The chain couples TRBV2 to TRBJ2-7; 11 bases align to TRBD1. Germline-derived CDR1 and CDR2 are SNHLY and FYNNEI. CDR3 length: 11 residues. CDR3 region: CASTSTGTGGF. CDR3 in DNA: TGTGCCAGCACCTCCACCGGGACAGGGGGCTTC.

This clonotype has at least ten counts. The chain carries TRBV7-2 and TRBJ2-5; 13 nucleotides line up with TRBD2. The V and J ends lost 5 bases and 5 bases, in that order; junction bases with no gene match: 8. Germline V gene lookup returns CDR1 SGHTA and CDR2 FQGNSA. The CDR3 totals 16 residues. CDR3 protein: CASSPTSGREQETQYF. For the CDR3, the DNA is TGTGCCAGCAGCCCTACTAGCGGGAGGGAGCAGGAGACCCAGTACTTC.

The V call is TRBV10-3, the J call TRBJ2-5, with D unclear. Trimming shortened V by 10 bases and J by 2 bases, and 8 bases separated the two germline ends. This CDR3 comprises 11 residues. Germline V gene lookup returns CDR1 ENHRY and CDR2 SYGVKD. Here the CDR3 reads CATRIQETQYF. In DNA, the CDR3 is TGTGCCACCCGGATACAAGAGACCCAGTACTTC.

The gene calls are TRBV29-1 and TRBJ1-1; 8 nucleotides agree with TRBD1. Looked up from germline, CDR1 is SQVTM and CDR2 is ANQGSEA. CDR3 length: 13 amino acids. V lost 5 bases and J lost 1; bases outside the gene matches: 3. Written as DNA, the CDR3 is TGCAGCGTTATAGGACAGGGGAACACTGAAGCTTTCTTT. Translated: CSVIGQGNTEAFF.

This clonotype was detected many times. J is TRBJ1-6 and V is TRBV12-3 or TRBV12-4; D remains unclear. CDR3 length: 20 amino acids. Trimming removed 3 bases at V and 0 bases at J, with 21 bases between. Here the CDR3 reads CASSLRSDQILSSYNSPLHF. Written as DNA, the CDR3 is TGTGCCAGCAGTTTGCGGTCGGACCAGATCCTTAGCTCCTATAATTCACCCCTCCACTTT.

This clonotype has ten or more counts. The rearrangement links TRBV12-3 or TRBV12-4 to TRBJ2-7; D is undetermined. The germline V and J ends were trimmed by 6 bases and 3 bases, with 18 bases remaining between them. The CDR3 consists of 15 residues. In nucleotides, the CDR3 is TGTGCCAGCAGAACGTCCTCCGGGCCTTTCTACGAGCAGTACTTC. This sequence encodes CASRTSSGPFYEQYF.

In this sample, this clonotype turned up many times. The chain carries TRBV5-1 and TRBJ2-7, with 8 bases aligning to TRBD1. Germline CDR1 and CDR2: SGHRS and YFSETQ. The CDR3 covers 14 residues. Unmatched junction bases numbered 7, after V lost 3 bases and J lost 5 bases. DNA for the CDR3: TGCGCCAGCAGCTCAGGACAGGGAATTAACGAGCAGTACTTC. Its translation: CASSSGQGINEQYF.

The rearrangement uses TRBV6-1 and TRBJ2-2; D is unresolved. The germline gives CDR1 MNHNS, CDR2 SASEGT. This CDR3 region has 14 residues. V was shortened by 7 bases and J by 0 bases, with 9 bases between the two germline ends. This chain's CDR3 is CASTPFPNTGELFF. The DNA for the CDR3 is TGTGCCAGCACCCCATTTCCGAACACCGGGGAGCTGTTTTTT.